Listed here is a single TCR beta chain. What it binds is not known. Trimming took 1 base from V and 2 from J, leaving 15 bases between them. The CDR3 loop spans 16 amino acids. Germline V gene data show CDR1 as MGHRA and CDR2 as YSYEKL. The sample belongs to a study of cytomegalovirus exposure and HLA in healthy donors. A multiplex PCR was run with 60 Vbeta primers and 13 Jbeta primers. Using immunoSEQ multiplex PCR, the repertoire was profiled, and TCRdb retains in-frame clones only, with some absent. Of 200,000 to 250,000 clones listed, less than 80% are singletons. Study results and caveats: The Asian-associated ancestry cluster reportedly had fewer N-insertions than the roughly 720-donor mean in a later analysis. Cytomegalovirus status, reportedly, was diagnosed with high specificity and sensitivity by the classifier.

This chain uses TRBV4-1 with TRBJ2-7, with D tentatively TRBD1 (8 bases). The clonotype was recovered from a girl under 10 years old in good health and CMV-seronegative. What was sequenced was PBMCs. CDR3 in DNA: TGCGCCAGCAGCCAAGGCACAGGGGGGGGAACCTACGAGCAGTACTTC. Translation gives CASSQGTGGGTYEQYF.